Following are 23 T cell receptor beta chains from one sample sequenced in a study of cytomegalovirus exposure and HLA in healthy donors. Primers included in the PCR were 60 Vbeta and 13 Jbeta primers. The repertoire was sequenced with immunoSEQ multiplex PCR; TCRdb's copy has only in-frame clones and lacks some. The data contain about 120,000 clones, about 80% of them singletons. The source material was PBMCs. All receptors derive from a young woman in good health and CMV-seronegative.

The CDR3 region is CASSYDFNYGYTF. The CDR3 DNA is TGTGCCAGCAGTTATGACTTCAACTATGGCTACACCTTC. The chain links TRBV6-5 to TRBJ1-2; D call uncertain. The germline V gene has CDR1 MNHEY and CDR2 SVGAGI. V lost 3 bases to trimming and J lost 2 bases, with 7 bases between them. The CDR3 is made up of 13 amino acids.

The rearrangement links TRBV4-3 to TRBJ1-2, with TRBD1 identical over 7 bases. Germline CDR1 and CDR2: LGHNA and YSLEER. J lost 5 bases, V lost 3 bases, and 6 bases had no gene match. This CDR3 contains 14 residues. The CDR3 nucleotides read TGCGCCAGCAGCCACTTGGACAGGCATTATGGCTACACCTTC. It specifies CASSHLDRHYGYTF.

This chain connects TRBV9 to TRBJ1-3; TRBD1 is a possible D gene (5 bases). Trimming left V 0 bases short and J 4 bases short, with 14 bases between. This CDR3 has 16 residues. Per germline, CDR1 SGDLS and CDR2 YYNGEE. This CDR3 is CASSVVGQTSGNTIYF. In DNA form, the CDR3 reads TGTGCCAGCAGCGTAGTGGGGCAGACCAGCGGAAACACCATATATTTT.

The chain employs TRBV27 and TRBJ2-7; D is uncertain. There are 14 residues in the CDR3. Germline values: CDR1 MNHEY, CDR2 SMNVEV (reference sequence). Trimming stripped 0 bases from V and 3 bases from J, with 9 bases between. CDR3 in amino acids: CASSLSTRFYEQYF. The CDR3 DNA sequence: TGTGCCAGCAGTTTATCGACAAGATTCTACGAGCAGTACTTC.

The chain joins TRBV20-1 to TRBJ1-2, with D possibly TRBD1 on 5 matching bases. Germline loops: CDR1 DFQATT, CDR2 SNEGSKA (reference sequence). The V and J ends lost 5 bases and 4 bases respectively, with 8 bases between them. The CDR3 totals 11 residues. CDR3 region: CSAPDIYGYTF. The CDR3, as DNA: TGCAGTGCTCCGGACATCTATGGCTACACCTTC.

The V gene is TRBV18, the J gene TRBJ1-3, with D uncertain. V shed 8 bases and J shed 0 bases, with 11 bases lying between them. The CDR3 contains 14 residues. Germline CDR1 KGHSH, CDR2 LQKENI. Written as DNA, the CDR3 is TGTGCCAGCGGGAGTATTAGCTCTGGAAACACCATATATTTT. It translates to CASGSISSGNTIYF.

The chain employs TRBV5-1 and TRBJ2-1; 9 nucleotides line up with TRBD2. The CDR3 spans 16 residues. Germline V gene sequence: CDR1 SGHRS, CDR2 YFSETQ. Trimming took 0 bases from V and 0 from J; bases not matched to a gene: 1. The CDR3 here is CASSLGLADSYNEQFF. CDR3 coding DNA: TGCGCCAGCAGCTTGGGACTAGCGGACTCCTACAATGAGCAGTTCTTC.

J is TRBJ1-1 and V is TRBV18, with D possibly matching TRBD1 (5 bases). CDR3 length: 15 amino acids. The germline CDR1 and CDR2 sequences are KGHSH and LQKENI. Trimming removed 3 bases from V and 2 bases from J, with 13 bases in between. The CDR3 nucleotides are TGTGCCAGCTCACCCGCGACAGCAACTAACACTGAAGCTTTCTTT. Its protein product is CASSPATATNTEAFF.

The chain has TRBV5-1 and TRBJ2-5; 7 bases agree with TRBD1. This CDR3 is 15 amino acids long. Looked up from germline, CDR1 is SGHRS and CDR2 is YFSETQ. Trimming removed 6 bases from V and 0 bases from J; junction bases left unmatched: 8. Here the CDR3 DNA reads TGCGCCAGCACTTTGCACAGGGGAAACCAAGAGACCCAGTACTTC. This translates into CASTLHRGNQETQYF.

The chain employs TRBV6-1 and TRBJ1-5; D may be TRBD1 (5 bases). The CDR3 sequence is 14 residues long. Trimming removed 5 bases from V and 2 bases from J, with 10 bases in between. Germline lookup yields CDR1 MNHNS and CDR2 SASEGT. CDR3 bases: TGTGCCAGCAGTAGGGGATGGGGCAATCAGCCCCAGCATTTT. Translated, it gives CASSRGWGNQPQHF.

The V call is TRBV27, the J call TRBJ2-7, with TRBD1 as a possible D gene (6 bases). The CDR3 totals 13 residues. CDR1 is MNHEY and CDR2 is SMNVEV in the germline V gene (reference sequence). V dropped 3 bases and J dropped 3 bases, with 9 bases sitting between them. The DNA of the CDR3 is TGTGCCAGCAGTTTGGCCAGGGGCTACGAGCAGTACTTC. This sequence encodes CASSLARGYEQYF.

This clone turned up a few times. V gene TRBV19 combines with J gene TRBJ1-1; maybe TRBD1 (5 bases). The CDR3 spans 16 residues. The germline CDR1 and CDR2 sequences are LNHDA and SQIVND (reference sequence). V shed 3 bases and J shed 0 bases, with 14 bases lying between them. The CDR3 DNA reads TGTGCCAGTAGTATCGGTCAGGGAAGATTGAACACTGAAGCTTTCTTT. Translating gives CASSIGQGRLNTEAFF.

V usage is TRBV27 and J usage is TRBJ1-6, with a possible D match to TRBD1 (5 bases). Trimming left V 5 bases short and J 6 bases short, with 14 bases between. The CDR3 is 15 residues long. Germline lookup yields CDR1 MNHEY and CDR2 SMNVEV (reference sequence). The CDR3 nucleotides are TGTGCCAGCAGTCCCTCCAGGGTTACTAATTCACCCCTCCACTTT. It translates to CASSPSRVTNSPLHF.

The rearrangement joins TRBV7-9 to TRBJ2-2; D ambiguous. The CDR3 totals 14 residues. CDR1 is SEHNR and CDR2 is FQNEAQ in the germline V gene (reference sequence). V was shortened by 3 bases and J by 6 bases, with 11 bases between the two germline ends. DNA of the CDR3: TGTGCCAGCAGCTTTGTAGAAACTTCCGGGGAGCTGTTTTTT. Its translation is CASSFVETSGELFF.

The chain employs TRBV19 and TRBJ1-6, with D possibly TRBD1 on 5 matching bases. The CDR3 is 15 amino acids. Trimming took off 3 bases at V and 8 bases at J, with 14 bases between the two ends. CDR1 is LNHDA and CDR2 is SQIVND in the germline V gene (reference sequence). CDR3 sequence (DNA): TGTGCCAGTAGTATCTTCGACAGCCAAGATTCACCCCTCCACTTT. Its translation: CASSIFDSQDSPLHF.

The chain combines TRBV11-2 with TRBJ2-7, with a tentative D call TRBD1 (5 bases). Trimming removed 1 base from V and 3 bases from J, with 7 bases in between. This CDR3 spans 13 amino acids. CDR1 and CDR2 from the germline V gene are SGHAT and FQNNGV. The CDR3 coding sequence is TGTGCCAGCAGCTTAGTTAGGGGCTACGAGCAGTACTTC. It encodes CASSLVRGYEQYF. The whole variable domain, remainder taken from reference TRBV11-2 and TRBJ2-7, is EAGVAQSPRYKIIEKRQSVAFWCNPISGHATLYWYQQILGQGPKLLIQFQNNGVVDDSQLPKDRFSAERLKGVDSTLKIQPAKLEDSAVYLCASSLVRGYEQYFGPGTRLTVT.

The chain uses TRBV7-9 and TRBJ1-3; a weak D match, TRBD1 (5 bases). Germline-derived CDR1 and CDR2 are SEHNR and FQNEAQ (reference sequence). V lost 3 bases and J 8 bases, leaving 11 bases between the germline ends. This CDR3 is built from 13 residues. CDR3 sequence reads: CASSFGGGDTIYF. The CDR3 DNA sequence: TGTGCCAGCAGCTTCGGCGGAGGGGACACCATATATTTT. The entire variable domain, with the rest obtained from reference TRBV7-9 and TRBJ1-3, is as follows: DTGVSQNPRHKITKRGQNVTFRCDPISEHNRLYWYRQTLGQGPEFLTYFQNEAQLEKSRLLSDRFSAERPKGSFSTLEIQRTEQGDSAMYLCASSFGGGDTIYFGEGSWLTVV.

V and J are TRBV4-1 and TRBJ2-3; the D is unclear. Per germline, CDR1 MGHRA and CDR2 YSYEKL. CDR3 length: 13 amino acids. CDR3 nucleotide sequence: TGCGCTGTCAGACCGGGTGGGTCAGATACGCAGTATTTT. Protein sequence: CAVRPGGSDTQYF.

The rearrangement links TRBV7-8 to TRBJ1-5, with 10 bases matching TRBD1. Trimming at V came to 3 bases and at J to 7 bases, leaving 6 bases not matched to a gene. The CDR3 covers 15 residues. Germline CDR1 and CDR2: SGHVS and FQNEAQ. The CDR3 here is CASSLGTGEGQPQHF. In DNA, the CDR3 is TGTGCCAGCAGCTTGGGGACAGGGGAGGGGCAGCCCCAGCATTTT.

The chain joins TRBV30 to TRBJ2-7; 9 nucleotides match TRBD1. The CDR3 is 15 amino acids. J was trimmed by 4 bases and V by 2 bases; bases with no gene match: 9. Germline loops: CDR1 GTSNPN, CDR2 SVGIG (reference sequence). The CDR3 nucleotides are TGTGCCTGGAGTCCGGGACAGGGATACGTTTACGAGCAGTACTTC. It is translated as CAWSPGQGYVYEQYF.

The V call is TRBV4-1, the J call TRBJ1-2; perhaps TRBD1 as D (5 bases). V gave up 4 bases and J gave up 4 bases, with 16 bases separating them. Germline-derived CDR1 and CDR2 are MGHRA and YSYEKL. This CDR3 is built from 15 residues. CDR3 in DNA: TGCGCCAGCAGCCCTCAGGGTGAGGTCCCCTATGGCTACACCTTC. Translated: CASSPQGEVPYGYTF.

The chain joins TRBV5-6 to TRBJ1-3; D not resolved. This CDR3 comprises 14 residues. Germline-derived CDR1 and CDR2 are SGHDT and YYEEEE. V lost 4 bases to trimming and J lost 0 bases, with 8 bases between them. The CDR3 bases are TGTGCCAGCAGCCTGGCCCTCTCTGGAAACACCATATATTTT. This sequence encodes CASSLALSGNTIYF.

The V gene is TRBV21-1, the J gene TRBJ2-5; TRBD1, the table's D call, was not compared with the DNA. TRBV21-1 is designated a pseudogene. The CDR3 runs 18 residues. The CDR3 is CASTNIPARDKEKETQYF. As DNA, the CDR3 is TGTGCCAGCACCAATATCCCCGCCCGGGACAAGGAAAAAGAGACCCAGTACTTC.